The 3 T cell receptor beta chains below were found in one sample sequenced in a study of CD8+ T cells in alopecia areata. Specified treatment: oral pan-JAK inhibitor, 5-10 mg twice daily. Following RNA extraction, reverse transcription yielded cDNA that acted as the sequencing template. Assay: immunoSEQ multiplex PCR; the TCRdb copy retains only in-frame clones and omits some. Of 150,000 to 200,000 clones in the sample, over 55% are singletons; the top ten hold just over 1%. Sequencing used CD4+ T cells sorted from blood, obtained at week 24, from a patient treated with tofacitinib. Receptors were obtained from a human donor with alopecia areata.

The chain has TRBV30 and TRBJ1-6; tentative D call: TRBD1 (5 bases). Trimming left V 3 bases short and J 11 bases short, with 14 bases between. The CDR3 spans 13 residues. CDR1 GTSNPN and CDR2 SVGIG come from the germline V gene (reference sequence). DNA of the CDR3: TGTGCCTGGAGAGAAAAGGGGATTCCACCCCTCCACTTT. Amino acids: CAWREKGIPPLHF.

The table lists this clone with a few counts. J is TRBJ1-1 and V is TRBV19; tentatively, D is TRBD1 (5 bases). V was trimmed by 6 bases and J by 4 bases, leaving 12 bases between them. CDR1 is LNHDA, CDR2 SQIVND, per germline (reference sequence). The CDR3 is 13 amino acids. As DNA, the CDR3 is TGTGCCAGTAGCTGGGACGGGGGCACTGAAGCTTTCTTT. Its translation: CASSWDGGTEAFF.

The rearrangement links TRBV5-1 to TRBJ2-7; the D is unclear. V was shortened by 4 bases and J by 0 bases, with 11 bases between the two germline ends. Germline CDR1 is SGHRS and CDR2 is YFSETQ. This CDR3 spans 14 amino acids. This chain's CDR3 is CASSLDANSYEQYF. CDR3 sequence (DNA): TGCGCCAGCAGCCTGGACGCCAACTCCTACGAGCAGTACTTC. The full variable domain, completed using reference TRBV5-1 and TRBJ2-7, is KAGVTQTPRYLIKTRGQQVTLSCSPISGHRSVSWYQQTPGQGLQFLFEYFSETQRNKGNFPGRFSGRQFSNSRSEMNVSTLELGDSALYLCASSLDANSYEQYFGPGTRLTVT.